This entry lists 5 T cell receptor beta chains sequenced from one sample in a study of CD8 T cells in ankylosing spondylitis. Using its own MiXCR run on the 5' RACE reads, TCRdb lists one record per CDR3 protein. The sample carries fewer than 550,000 distinct CDR3 sequences, roughly 5.3% recorded once. Study-wide points: Fewer than ten highly homologous variants made up a TCR beta motif that seemed to typify ankylosing spondylitis blood.

These receptors have no identified antigens. The sequenced sample was blood, either unsorted or a sorted T cell fraction (not recorded which). All receptors derive from a male donor with ankylosing spondylitis.

This clonotype has a handful of counts. The chain is built from TRBV29-1 and TRBJ1-2, with a tentative D call TRBD1 (6 bases). With 3 bases removed from V and 8 bases from J, the gap between germline ends came to 22 bases. Germline values: CDR1 SQVTM, CDR2 ANQGSEA. This CDR3 is built from 15 residues. CDR3 sequence (DNA): TGCAGCGTTGAGAGTGGGGGGCGTTTTGGCCAGGGCTACACCTTC. Its protein product is CSVESGGRFGQGYTF.

Only a few counts were recorded for this clonotype. V and J are TRBV28 and TRBJ1-6, with 10 bases identical to TRBD1. This CDR3 has 16 residues. Germline CDR1 and CDR2: MDHEN and SYDVKM. V was pared by 1 base and J by 10 bases, with 7 bases of the junction left unmatched. CDR3 DNA: TGTGCCAGCAGTTTATTGGGACAGGGGTTCCGCTCACCCCTCCACTTT. Its protein is CASSLLGQGFRSPLHF.

This clonotype was seen repeatedly, ten times or more. The chain joins TRBV5-1 to TRBJ2-3; D remains ambiguous. The V end was cut by 7 bases, the J end by 0 bases, with 12 bases between. CDR3 length: 14 residues. Germline assignment: CDR1 SGHRS and CDR2 YFSETQ. In DNA, the CDR3 is TGCGCCAGCGGGATGTTTTCTAGCACAGATACGCAGTATTTT. Translation gives CASGMFSSTDTQYF. Filled out from reference TRBV5-1 and TRBJ2-3, the complete variable domain reads KAGVTQTPRYLIKTRGQQVTLSCSPISGHRSVSWYQQTPGQGLQFLFEYFSETQRNKGNFPGRFSGRQFSNSRSEMNVSTLELGDSALYLCASGMFSSTDTQYFGPGTRLTVL.

This clonotype showed up many times. The chain combines TRBV9 with TRBJ1-1, with TRBD1 matching over 9 bases. V lost 3 bases and J lost 4; bases outside the gene matches: 13. CDR1 is SGDLS, CDR2 YYNGEE, per germline. This CDR3 comprises 17 residues. CDR3 bases: TGTGCCAGCAGCGCCTCCGGGACAGGGAATTTCGGCACTGAAGCTTTCTTT. Amino acid sequence: CASSASGTGNFGTEAFF.

This clonotype appeared many times. The gene calls are TRBV5-1 and TRBJ1-2; D may be TRBD1 (5 bases). Trimming pared 7 bases from V and 4 bases from J, leaving 14 bases between. Looked up from germline, CDR1 is SGHRS and CDR2 is YFSETQ. The CDR3 runs to 13 residues. CDR3 in DNA: TGCGCCAGCTCCGGGGCCTCCCTCTATGGCTACACCTTC. As protein: CASSGASLYGYTF.